Below are 30 T cell receptor beta chains sequenced from a single sample in a study of cytomegalovirus exposure and HLA in healthy donors. PCR was performed using 60 Vbeta and 13 Jbeta primers. Repertoires were generated with immunoSEQ multiplex PCR, while TCRdb's copy carries only in-frame clones and drops some. The sample carries about 130,000 clones, 75% to 90% recorded once. The sequenced sample was PBMCs. The receptors come from a woman between 40 and 55 years old in good health and CMV-seronegative.

The chain recombines TRBV28 with TRBJ2-7, with TRBD2 matching over 15 bases. The V and J ends lost 5 bases and 6 bases, in that order; junction bases with no gene match: 20. The CDR3 totals 20 residues. CDR1 and CDR2 from the germline V gene are MDHEN and SYDVKM. CDR3 sequence (DNA): TGTGCCAGCAGTCCCGTCCGCGGGGCTGGACTAGCGGGAGGGCCGCGCGAGCAGTACTTC. This sequence encodes CASSPVRGAGLAGGPREQYF.

The DNA for the CDR3 is TGTGCCAGCAGCACACAAGGACTGGGTTGGGGCTACACCTTC. Translating it yields CASSTQGLGWGYTF. The chain recombines TRBV7-2 with TRBJ1-2, with D hard to call. The CDR3 is made up of 14 amino acids. V gave up 5 bases and J gave up 8 bases, with 18 bases separating them. Germline loops: CDR1 SGHTA, CDR2 FQGNSA. Full variable domain (remainder filled in from reference TRBV7-2 and TRBJ1-2): GAGVSQSPSNKVTEKGKDVELRCDPISGHTALYWYRQSLGQGLEFLIYFQGNSAPDKSGLPSDRFSAERTGGSVSTLTIQRTQQEDSAVYLCASSTQGLGWGYTFGSGTRLTVV.

This rearrangement joins TRBV11-3 to TRBJ2-7, with 8 bases that match TRBD1. This CDR3 has 13 residues. V lost 5 bases to trimming and J lost 5 bases; unmatched junction nucleotides: 5. The germline V gene has CDR1 SGHNT and CDR2 YENEEA. CDR3 in amino acids: CASSRRTGNEQYF. CDR3 sequence (DNA): TGTGCCAGCAGCAGAAGGACAGGGAACGAGCAGTACTTC.

The V call is TRBV6-1, the J call TRBJ2-3, with TRBD2 as a possible D gene (6 bases). Trimming took 3 bases from V and 6 from J, leaving 19 bases between them. The CDR3 has 16 residues. The germline V gene has CDR1 MNHNS and CDR2 SASEGT. CDR3 in amino acids: CASSDGGELSTDTQYF. The CDR3 DNA is TGTGCCAGCAGTGACGGAGGGGAACTTTCCACGGATACGCAGTATTTT.

V usage is TRBV4-1 and J usage is TRBJ1-2; 9 nucleotides match TRBD1. CDR3 length: 15 amino acids. J gave up 5 bases and V 4 bases, and 8 bases lay outside the gene matches. Germline CDR1 is MGHRA and CDR2 is YSYEKL. CDR3 DNA: TGCGCCAGCAGCCCCGAACCGGGACAGGGTTATGGCTACACCTTC. This translates into CASSPEPGQGYGYTF.

Of note for this clone: Germline and junction disagree at one end, which may indicate a read error. The chain couples TRBV7-9 to TRBJ2-7; 7 bases are shared with TRBD2. The CDR3 length is 16 residues. Germline V gene data show CDR1 as SEHNR and CDR2 as FQNEAQ (reference sequence). The CDR3 DNA is TGTTCCAGCAGAGCCCCAAGAGCGGGGTTACCCTACGAGCAGTACTTC. This encodes CSSRAPRAGLPYEQYF.

As DNA, the CDR3 is TGTGCCAGCTCACCACCGTCGACTTCTAGCACAGATACGCAGTATTTT. Translated: CASSPPSTSSTDTQYF. This chain joins TRBV18 and TRBJ2-3; D is undetermined. CDR3 length: 16 amino acids. The germline V and J ends were trimmed by 0 bases and 0 bases, with 10 bases remaining between them. CDR1 is KGHSH, CDR2 LQKENI, per germline.

This rearrangement joins TRBV28 to TRBJ2-7; weak D call: TRBD1 (6 bases). CDR3 length equals 19 residues. V lost 1 base and J lost 4, with 26 bases in between. Germline V CDR1 and CDR2: MDHEN, SYDVKM. DNA of the CDR3: TGTGCCAGCAGTTTATTTAAAACTTGGGGCTTGAAGGGGGATTACGAGCAGTACTTC. Translation gives CASSLFKTWGLKGDYEQYF.

This chain uses TRBV5-6 with TRBJ2-7; 11 positions match TRBD2. In germline, CDR1 is SGHDT, CDR2 YYEEEE. The CDR3 loop spans 19 amino acids. V dropped 5 bases and J dropped 5; count of bases not matched to a gene: 21. The CDR3: CASSYRGLAGGSESDEQYF. The CDR3 DNA sequence: TGTGCCAGCAGTTACCGAGGACTAGCGGGTGGAAGTGAATCGGACGAGCAGTACTTC.

The chain combines TRBV9 with TRBJ1-2, with D perhaps TRBD1 (5 bases). Germline CDR1 reads SGDLS; CDR2 reads YYNGEE. V was clipped by 3 bases and J by 3 bases, with 18 bases between them. This CDR3 is 16 amino acids long. For the CDR3, the DNA is TGTGCCAGCAGCGCACATCAGGGCCCAGGCGACTATGGCTACACCTTC. It codes for CASSAHQGPGDYGYTF.

The genes are TRBV5-1 and TRBJ1-1; D remains ambiguous. Trimming took 1 base from V and 13 from J, leaving 17 bases between them. CDR3 length: 13 amino acids. Germline-derived CDR1 and CDR2 are SGHRS and YFSETQ. Written as DNA, the CDR3 is TGCGCCAGCAGCTTGAGTACGGCAGGCCTATGTTTCTTT. Translating it yields CASSLSTAGLCFF.

This chain uses TRBV7-2 with TRBJ2-1; maybe TRBD2 (6 bases). This CDR3 comprises 13 residues. Trimming pared 4 bases from V and 3 bases from J, leaving 7 bases between. The V gene's germline CDR1 is SGHTA and CDR2 FQGNSA. The CDR3, as DNA: TGTGCCAGCAGCTCCGGGGGCTACAATGAGCAGTTCTTC. Encoded protein: CASSSGGYNEQFF.

This clone is a singleton in its sample. The chain links TRBV5-4 to TRBJ2-2; D remains ambiguous. The length of the CDR3 is 14 residues. Trimming removed 4 bases from V and 7 bases from J, with 14 bases in between. CDR1 is SGHNT and CDR2 is YYREEE in the germline V gene (reference sequence). The CDR3, as DNA: TGTGCCAGCAGCGCAACGGATAGCTACGGGGAGCTGTTTTTT. It is translated as CASSATDSYGELFF. The full variable domain, with the rest looked up from reference TRBV5-4 and TRBJ2-2, is ETGVTQSPTHLIKTRGQQVTLRCSSQSGHNTVSWYQQALGQGPQFIFQYYREEENGRGNFPPRFSGLQFPNYSSELNVNALELDDSALYLCASSATDSYGELFFGEGSRLTVL.

The V and J genes are TRBV27 and TRBJ2-7, with 8 bases fitting TRBD1. Germline assignment: CDR1 MNHEY and CDR2 SMNVEV (reference sequence). J lost 5 bases, V lost 2 bases, and 17 bases had no gene match. This CDR3 has 18 residues. CDR3 nucleotides: TGTGCCAGCAGTTTAAGGGGGGTAGGACAGGGTAAAAACCACGAGCAGTACTTC. Protein product: CASSLRGVGQGKNHEQYF.

The CDR3 here is CASKNQGNQPQHF. The CDR3 DNA reads TGTGCCAGCAAAAATCAGGGGAATCAGCCCCAGCATTTT. This chain joins TRBV6-6 and TRBJ1-5, with D possibly matching TRBD1 (6 bases). The CDR3 has 13 residues. In germline, CDR1 is MNHNY, CDR2 SVGAGI (reference sequence). V was trimmed by 7 bases and J by 4 bases, leaving 11 bases between them.

This chain links TRBV18 with TRBJ2-3; D unresolved. This CDR3 is built from 13 residues. The V gene's germline CDR1 is KGHSH and CDR2 LQKENI. Trimming took 3 bases from V and 4 from J, leaving 8 bases between them. The CDR3 spells CASSPSRADTQYF. The CDR3 DNA sequence: TGTGCCAGCTCACCTTCACGGGCAGATACGCAGTATTTT.

Only one count was recorded for this clone. The chain has TRBV7-2 and TRBJ2-1; TRBD2 matches at 7 bases. After removal of 5 bases from V and 2 bases from J, the junction contained 3 bases not matched to a gene. CDR1 is SGHTA, CDR2 FQGNSA, per germline. The CDR3 is made up of 14 amino acids. The CDR3 region is CASSGLGPYNEQFF. CDR3 coding DNA: TGTGCCAGCAGCGGACTAGGGCCCTACAATGAGCAGTTCTTC.

The chain links TRBV9 to TRBJ2-1, with a weak D call TRBD2 (5 bases). From germline, CDR1 is SGDLS and CDR2 YYNGEE. V gave up 10 bases and J gave up 6 bases, with 14 bases separating them. The CDR3 has 12 residues. The CDR3, as DNA: TGTGCCTCCGGTCTAGGAGGCAATGAGCAGTTCTTC. It codes for CASGLGGNEQFF.

The chain couples TRBV5-6 to TRBJ1-1; D is possibly TRBD1 (5 bases). Between the trimmed V and J ends, which lost 0 bases and 5 bases, there was a span of 14 bases. The CDR3 is made up of 15 amino acids. The V gene's germline CDR1 is SGHDT and CDR2 YYEEEE. This chain's CDR3 is CASSLVPARATEAFF. CDR3 bases: TGTGCCAGCAGCTTGGTTCCGGCCAGGGCGACTGAAGCTTTCTTT.

This chain links TRBV28 with TRBJ1-5; D might be TRBD1 (6 bases). The CDR3 runs to 13 residues. Germline CDR1 and CDR2: MDHEN and SYDVKM. V gave up 7 bases and J gave up 6 bases, with 13 bases separating them. CDR3 coding DNA: TGTGCCAGCATTCTACAGGGCGGTCAGCCCCAGCATTTT. It is translated as CASILQGGQPQHF.

The genes are TRBV5-6 and TRBJ2-2, with TRBD2 matching over 11 bases. Germline V gene lookup returns CDR1 SGHDT and CDR2 YYEEEE. The CDR3 is 17 amino acids. Trimming took 4 bases from V and 5 from J; bases not matched to a gene: 10. The CDR3 sequence is CASSLYLAGGQTGELFF. The CDR3 region has the DNA TGTGCCAGCAGCCTTTACCTAGCGGGGGGCCAGACCGGGGAGCTGTTTTTT.

The J gene is TRBJ1-5, the V gene TRBV7-2; tentatively, D is TRBD1 (5 bases). With 1 base removed from V and 6 bases from J, the gap between germline ends came to 19 bases. This CDR3 spans 17 amino acids. Germline values: CDR1 SGHTA, CDR2 FQGNSA. The CDR3 loop is CASSLDWGFTPSQPQHF. The CDR3 nucleotides read TGTGCCAGCAGCTTAGATTGGGGCTTTACCCCGAGTCAGCCCCAGCATTTT. Full variable domain (outside the CDR3, taken from reference TRBV7-2 and TRBJ1-5): GAGVSQSPSNKVTEKGKDVELRCDPISGHTALYWYRQSLGQGLEFLIYFQGNSAPDKSGLPSDRFSAERTGGSVSTLTIQRTQQEDSAVYLCASSLDWGFTPSQPQHFGDGTRLSIL.

The chain is built from TRBV28 and TRBJ2-7, with TRBD2 matching 8 bases. In germline, CDR1 is MDHEN, CDR2 SYDVKM. The CDR3 covers 14 residues. Trimming cost V 4 bases and J 4 bases; bases outside gene matches: 6. The CDR3 bases are TGTGCCAGCAGTTCCCGCCGGGGGGGTTACGAGCAGTACTTC. Protein product: CASSSRRGGYEQYF.

As DNA, the CDR3 is TGTGCCAGCAGCGCCCAACTAGCGGGAGGACCCACAGATACGCAGTATTTT. This sequence encodes CASSAQLAGGPTDTQYF. V is TRBV9 and J is TRBJ2-3; 12 nucleotides match TRBD2. V shed 3 bases, J shed 2 bases, and the junction held 7 bases outside the gene matches. Germline values: CDR1 SGDLS, CDR2 YYNGEE. There are 17 residues in the CDR3.

This chain connects TRBV5-4 to TRBJ1-1, with 7 bases fitting TRBD1. Germline V gene lookup returns CDR1 SGHNT and CDR2 YYREEE (reference sequence). This CDR3 contains 14 residues. V trimming: 0 bases; J trimming: 5 bases; junction bases outside the gene matches: 4. The CDR3 protein is CASSLAPGGTEAFF. In DNA form, the CDR3 reads TGTGCCAGCAGCTTGGCCCCAGGGGGTACTGAAGCTTTCTTT. The full variable domain, completed using reference TRBV5-4 and TRBJ1-1, is ETGVTQSPTHLIKTRGQQVTLRCSSQSGHNTVSWYQQALGQGPQFIFQYYREEENGRGNFPPRFSGLQFPNYSSELNVNALELDDSALYLCASSLAPGGTEAFFGQGTRLTVV.

This clone appeared a few times. The rearrangement uses TRBV10-3 and TRBJ1-1, with unresolved D. CDR1 is ENHRY, CDR2 SYGVKD, per germline. The V end lost 0 bases, the J end lost 5 bases, and 13 bases lay between the germline ends. The length of the CDR3 is 15 residues. CDR3 loop: CAISESGPRGTEAFF. CDR3 nucleotides: TGTGCCATCAGTGAGTCAGGACCCCGGGGAACTGAAGCTTTCTTT.

The rearrangement joins TRBV2 to TRBJ1-2, with D tentatively TRBD1 (5 bases). Germline CDR1 and CDR2: SNHLY and FYNNEI. The CDR3 is 14 amino acids. V lost 4 bases and J lost 8, with 17 bases in between. Here the CDR3 DNA reads TGTGCCAGCAGTGGTTTTCGGGGGGGTCGCGGCTACACCTTC. It encodes CASSGFRGGRGYTF.

This clone has just one count. In DNA form, the CDR3 reads TGTGCCAGCAGGGAGGATCAGCCCCAGCATTTT. Protein: CASREDQPQHF. J is TRBJ1-5 and V is TRBV2; no clear D. The CDR3 covers 11 residues. The V gene's germline CDR1 is SNHLY and CDR2 FYNNEI. The V and J ends lost 6 bases and 5 bases respectively, with 5 bases between them.

The rearrangement links TRBV6-5 to TRBJ1-1; D remains unclear. This CDR3 is 14 amino acids long. Germline-derived CDR1 and CDR2 are MNHEY and SVGAGI. With 6 bases removed from V and 3 bases from J, the gap between germline ends came to 14 bases. CDR3 residues: CASRSDIFDTEAFF. For the CDR3, the DNA is TGTGCCAGCAGATCCGACATATTTGACACTGAAGCTTTCTTT.

The chain joins TRBV29-1 to TRBJ2-7, with D maybe TRBD1 (6 bases). The V end lost 3 bases, the J end lost 2 bases, and 11 bases lay between the germline ends. The CDR3 runs 13 residues. Per the germline V gene, CDR1 is SQVTM and CDR2 is ANQGSEA. For the CDR3, the DNA is TGCAGCGTTGACGGCAGGGGACCCTACGAGCAGTACTTC. Its protein is CSVDGRGPYEQYF.